This T cell receptor beta chain was retrieved from a study of blood T cell repertoires in COVID-19. Study-level background: Samples of COVID-19 (acute and convalescent) were obtained from the United States, Italy and Spain.

Methods used by the authors: The authors estimated nucleated cell counts from reference gene primer amplification. The method was immunoSEQ multiplex PCR; TCRdb's version includes in-frame clones alone and lacks a portion of them. Clonal size and the V and J genes are those of that table, whereas D and trimming came from the DNA. The table includes 200,000 to 250,000 clones, approximately 86% detected once. The germline V gene encodes CDR1 SGHRS and CDR2 YFSETQ. V gave up 4 bases and J gave up 0 bases; unmatched junction bases: 7. This CDR3 contains 17 residues. Material: peripheral blood. The genes are TRBV5-1 and TRBJ1-4; TRBD1 aligns across 9 bases. The sequence was obtained from a woman younger than 45 who had recovered from COVID-19. The CDR3, as DNA: TGCGCCAGCAGCATCGGGACAGGGAGTTCAACTAATGAAAAACTGTTTTTT. It encodes CASSIGTGSSTNEKLFF. Complete variable domain (other parts from reference TRBV5-1 and TRBJ1-4): KAGVTQTPRYLIKTRGQQVTLSCSPISGHRSVSWYQQTPGQGLQFLFEYFSETQRNKGNFPGRFSGRQFSNSRSEMNVSTLELGDSALYLCASSIGTGSSTNEKLFFGSGTQLSVL.